Following are 21 T cell receptor beta chains from one sample sequenced in a study of blood T cell repertoires in COVID-19. Sequenced by immunoSEQ multiplex PCR; TCRdb stores in-frame clones only, minus some. This table has 250,000 to 300,000 clones, 89% appearing once. Sequences were obtained from peripheral blood. Receptors originate from a man aged 50 to 59 with acute or convalescent COVID-19.

V and J are TRBV27 and TRBJ2-5, with 8 bases lining up with TRBD2. Looked up from germline, CDR1 is MNHEY and CDR2 is SMNVEV (reference sequence). Trimming took 6 bases from V and 8 from J; bases not matched to a gene: 8. The CDR3 runs 13 residues. CDR3 nucleotides: TGTGCCAGCAGCCCGGGAGGGCGGGAAACCCAGTACTTC. This encodes CASSPGGRETQYF.

The CDR3 sequence is CASSLSRQGYFKTGELFF. DNA for the CDR3: TGTGCCAGCAGCTTATCCCGCCAGGGGTATTTTAAAACCGGGGAGCTGTTTTTT. This chain links TRBV13 with TRBJ2-2; TRBD1 is a possible D gene (6 bases). The germline V and J ends were trimmed by 2 bases and 5 bases, with 21 bases remaining between them. The CDR3 length is 18 residues. Germline CDR1 is PRHDT and CDR2 is FYEKMQ (reference sequence).

The genes are TRBV7-9 and TRBJ1-2; 7 positions agree with TRBD1. The CDR3 sequence is 13 residues long. Per the germline V gene, CDR1 is SEHNR and CDR2 is FQNEAQ (reference sequence). V trimming: 5 bases; J trimming: 8 bases; junction bases outside the gene matches: 8. CDR3 sequence reads: CASSQEGAWGYTF. CDR3 bases: TGTGCCAGCAGCCAGGAGGGGGCATGGGGCTACACCTTC.

This chain uses TRBV2 with TRBJ2-5, with 9 bases aligning to TRBD2. Trimming cost V 5 bases and J 1 base; bases outside gene matches: 8. The germline V gene has CDR1 SNHLY and CDR2 FYNNEI. CDR3 length equals 16 residues. The CDR3 sequence: CASSPIAGALQETQYF. In nucleotides, the CDR3 is TGTGCCAGCAGTCCAATAGCGGGGGCCCTCCAAGAGACCCAGTACTTC.

This sequence joins TRBV9 and TRBJ2-7; D might be TRBD2 (6 bases). This CDR3 is built from 16 residues. The V end lost 0 bases, the J end lost 0 bases, and 13 bases lay between the germline ends. Germline V lookup: CDR1 SGDLS, CDR2 YYNGEE. CDR3 sequence reads: CASSVGGGVSSYEQYF. The CDR3 DNA sequence: TGTGCCAGCAGCGTAGGGGGCGGGGTGAGCTCCTACGAGCAGTACTTC.

The chain has TRBV3-1 (or the pseudogene TRBV3-2) and TRBJ1-3; D gene uncertain. The CDR3 contains 14 residues. Germline V CDR1 and CDR2: LGHDT, YNNKEL (reference sequence). Trimming removed 4 bases from V and 1 base from J, with 8 bases in between. DNA for the CDR3: TGTGCCAGCAGCCCTACGACATCTGGAAACACCATATATTTT. Its protein is CASSPTTSGNTIYF.

This rearrangement joins TRBV11-2 to TRBJ2-2, with TRBD2 matching 12 bases. The germline V gene encodes CDR1 SGHAT and CDR2 FQNNGV. The CDR3 length is 17 residues. The junction had 8 bases not matched to a gene; V was cut back by 5 bases and J by 4 bases. The CDR3 spells CASSRQLAGGLTGELFF. The CDR3 nucleotides read TGTGCCAGCAGCCGCCAACTAGCGGGGGGCCTCACCGGGGAGCTGTTTTTT.

In its sample, this clone was seen once. This chain uses TRBV7-6 with TRBJ2-7, with 10 positions matching TRBD1. Germline V gives CDR1 SGHVS, CDR2 FNYEAQ. The CDR3 is 15 amino acids. V trimming: 5 bases; J trimming: 2 bases; junction bases outside the gene matches: 6. CDR3 protein: CASSLRQGAAYEQYF. In DNA form, the CDR3 reads TGTGCCAGCAGCCTTAGACAGGGGGCGGCCTACGAGCAGTACTTC.

CDR3 sequence (DNA): TGCAGTGCTAGTAGCCAAACAGGGGATGGCTACACCTTC. This codes for CSASSQTGDGYTF. J is TRBJ1-2 and V is TRBV20-1; TRBD1 agrees at 7 bases. The CDR3 covers 13 residues. Per germline, CDR1 DFQATT and CDR2 SNEGSKA (reference sequence). Unmatched junction bases numbered 7, after V lost 3 bases and J lost 6 bases.

This sequence joins TRBV19 and TRBJ1-2; the D gene is possibly TRBD1 (5 bases). Germline loops: CDR1 LNHDA, CDR2 SQIVND (reference sequence). This CDR3 contains 15 residues. Trimming stripped 4 bases from V and 7 bases from J, with 19 bases between. The CDR3 loop reads CASSTLRPQGSGYTF. CDR3 nucleotides: TGTGCCAGTAGTACACTACGGCCGCAGGGAAGTGGCTACACCTTC.

The chain links TRBV4-2 to TRBJ1-1; weak D call: TRBD1 (5 bases). This CDR3 contains 15 residues. CDR1 LGHNA and CDR2 YNFKEQ come from the germline V gene. V was shortened by 1 base and J by 1 base, with 10 bases between the two germline ends. The DNA for the CDR3 is TGTGCCAGCAGCCAAGTTACGGGGGGGAACACTGAAGCTTTCTTT. Residues: CASSQVTGGNTEAFF.

The V and J genes are TRBV7-8 and TRBJ2-1; 7 bases agree with TRBD1. Germline lookup yields CDR1 SGHVS and CDR2 FQNEAQ. The CDR3 runs 15 residues. The V gene end was trimmed by 1 base and the J gene end by 5 bases; junction bases not matched to a gene: 5. The CDR3 DNA reads as TGTGCCAGCAGCTTAGTGTTGGACAGGAACAATGAGCAGTTCTTC. It is translated as CASSLVLDRNNEQFF.

This chain uses TRBV9 with TRBJ1-4, with 7 bases fitting TRBD1. CDR1 and CDR2 from the germline V gene are SGDLS and YYNGEE. The CDR3 sequence is 14 residues long. V shed 6 bases, J shed 6 bases, and the junction held 8 bases outside the gene matches. The CDR3 loop is CASTLTGDDEKLFF. CDR3 DNA sequence: TGTGCCAGCACCCTAACAGGGGATGATGAAAAACTGTTTTTT.

The rearrangement joins TRBV4-1 to TRBJ1-6; no clear D. The germline V and J ends were trimmed by 1 base and 9 bases, with 22 bases remaining between them. In germline, CDR1 is MGHRA, CDR2 YSYEKL. The CDR3 extends over 18 amino acids. Here the CDR3 DNA reads TGCGCCAGCAGCCAAGGTAGTTTCGAATGGGCTGTTTTTTCACCCCTCCACTTT. This encodes CASSQGSFEWAVFSPLHF.

The V gene is TRBV5-1, the J gene TRBJ2-2; 12 nucleotides agree with TRBD1. The J segment lost 6 bases and the V segment lost 3 bases, leaving 9 bases of the junction unmatched. The CDR3 has 17 residues. Per the germline V gene, CDR1 is SGHRS and CDR2 is YFSETQ. The CDR3 spells CASSSRPGQGAPGELFF. CDR3 nucleotide sequence: TGCGCCAGCAGCTCCAGGCCGGGACAGGGGGCACCCGGGGAGCTGTTTTTT.

The rearrangement joins TRBV6-2 or TRBV6-3 to TRBJ2-7, with 10 nucleotides matching TRBD1. This CDR3 is 15 amino acids long. Germline V gives CDR1 MNHEY, CDR2 SVGEGT. J was trimmed by 3 bases and V by 5 bases; bases with no gene match: 7. CDR3 DNA sequence: TGTGCCAGCAGTCCGGGACAGGGGATAAACTACGAGCAGTACTTC. Protein sequence: CASSPGQGINYEQYF.

The genes are TRBV7-8 and TRBJ1-6, with D unclear. V lost 1 base and J 7 bases, leaving 17 bases between the germline ends. The CDR3 spans 17 residues. Germline CDR1 SGHVS, CDR2 FQNEAQ. CDR3 in DNA: TGTGCCAGCAGCTTAGTGGGTCGAGAGGGAGGAAATTCACCCCTCCACTTT. This sequence encodes CASSLVGREGGNSPLHF. Using reference TRBV7-8 and TRBJ1-6 for the parts outside the CDR3, the full variable domain is GAGVSQSPRYKVAKRGQDVALRCDPISGHVSLFWYQQALGQGPEFLTYFQNEAQLDKSGLPSDRFFAERPEGSVSTLKIQRTQQEDSAVYLCASSLVGREGGNSPLHFGNGTRLTVT.

V and J are TRBV12-3 or TRBV12-4 and TRBJ1-1; possibly TRBD1 for D (5 bases). V was cut by 3 bases and J by 7 bases, with 12 bases left in between. This CDR3 spans 13 amino acids. The CDR3 DNA is TGTGCCAGCAGTTTGGTCCGCGGGGGTGAAGCTTTCTTT. Amino acids: CASSLVRGGEAFF.

The chain carries TRBV5-4 and TRBJ1-6; a possible D gene is TRBD1 (5 bases). Looked up from germline, CDR1 is SGHNT and CDR2 is YYREEE (reference sequence). V lost 0 bases to trimming and J lost 5 bases, with 15 bases between them. This CDR3 has 17 amino acids. CDR3 residues: CASSLAGTGGNNSPLHF. CDR3 DNA: TGTGCCAGCAGCTTGGCCGGGACTGGGGGTAATAATTCACCCCTCCACTTT.

The chain has TRBV5-1 and TRBJ2-5, with D perhaps matching TRBD1 (5 bases). The CDR3 is 14 residues long. V lost 2 bases and J lost 5, with 13 bases in between. Per the germline V gene, CDR1 is SGHRS and CDR2 is YFSETQ. CDR3: CASSFFPGHETQYF. The CDR3 DNA reads as TGCGCCAGCAGCTTTTTTCCAGGGCACGAGACCCAGTACTTC.

As regards this clone: Other DNA sequences in this sample translate to the same CDR3. This chain uses TRBV18 with TRBJ2-2; D unresolved. V was trimmed by 2 bases and J by 0 bases, leaving 4 bases between them. In germline, CDR1 is KGHSH, CDR2 LQKENI. The CDR3 has 14 amino acids. The CDR3 is CASSPSANTGELFF. In DNA form, the CDR3 reads TGTGCCAGCTCACCAAGCGCGAACACCGGGGAGCTGTTTTTT.